Presented here are 23 T cell receptor beta chains from one specimen sequenced in a study of cytomegalovirus exposure and HLA in healthy donors. In the PCR, 60 Vbeta and 13 Jbeta primers were used. Some clones are missing from TCRdb's copy, which holds only in-frame ones; the method was immunoSEQ multiplex PCR. The data contain roughly 180,000 clones, roughly 85% of them singletons. Sequenced: PBMCs. These receptors came from a man aged 25-40 years in good health and CMV-seronegative.

The J gene is TRBJ2-1, the V gene TRBV7-9; 9 bases fit TRBD2. This CDR3 is 18 amino acids long. The V gene's germline CDR1 is SEHNR and CDR2 FQNEAQ (reference sequence). Losses at the gene ends were 1 base for V and 6 bases for J; bases not matched to a gene: 13. The CDR3 bases are TGTGCCAGCAGCTTAGGTACTAGCGGGCCTAGCCGCCCCAATGAGCAGTTCTTC. Residues: CASSLGTSGPSRPNEQFF.

The chain uses TRBV5-5 and TRBJ2-5, with 7 nucleotides matching TRBD1. Germline V CDR1 and CDR2: SGHKS, YYEKEE (reference sequence). The CDR3 runs to 16 residues. Trimming took 6 bases from V and 1 from J; bases not matched to a gene: 12. CDR3 coding DNA: TGTGCCAGCACCCAGGACGTCGGGGACAGCCAAGAGACCCAGTACTTC. Its translation: CASTQDVGDSQETQYF.

This clone was found a few times. The J gene is TRBJ2-6, the V gene TRBV30, with D unresolved. The CDR3 is 16 residues long. The V gene's germline CDR1 is GTSNPN and CDR2 SVGIG (reference sequence). Trimming shortened V by 0 bases and J by 0 bases, and 9 bases separated the two germline ends. The CDR3 loop is CAWSVQRSSGANVLTF. CDR3 DNA sequence: TGTGCCTGGAGTGTACAAAGGAGCTCTGGGGCCAACGTCCTGACTTTC.

CDR3 coding DNA: TGTGCCAGCAGTACATCACCAGAAGCTTTCTTT. This codes for CASSTSPEAFF. V is TRBV13 and J is TRBJ1-1; unclear D gene. The CDR3 totals 11 residues. Trimming left V 6 bases short and J 8 bases short, with 10 bases between. The V gene's germline CDR1 is PRHDT and CDR2 FYEKMQ (reference sequence).

CDR3 residues: CASSAGLTNTEAFF. The CDR3 nucleotides read TGTGCCAGCAGCGCCGGACTCACCAACACTGAAGCTTTCTTT. The rearrangement links TRBV7-8 to TRBJ1-1; the D is unclear. The CDR3 is 14 amino acids. Trimming took off 5 bases at V and 2 bases at J, with 12 bases between the two ends. In germline, CDR1 is SGHVS, CDR2 FQNEAQ.

Regarding this clone: A read error may account for a junction end that differs from germline. This chain uses TRBV7-9 with TRBJ2-5; D unclear. The J call is doubtful: the DNA matches TRBJ2-7 better. Germline-derived CDR1 and CDR2 are SEHNR and FQNEAQ (reference sequence). The length of the CDR3 is 13 residues. This CDR3 is CASSLILSSEQYF. The CDR3 nucleotides read TGTGCCAGCAGCCTAATCCTATCCTCCGAGCAGTACTTC.

This chain links TRBV5-1 with TRBJ2-7; TRBD1 matches at 7 bases. Germline CDR1 SGHRS, CDR2 YFSETQ. The CDR3 spans 14 residues. J was trimmed by 1 base and V by 0 bases; bases with no gene match: 1. The CDR3 DNA reads as TGCGCCAGCAGCTTGGGGGGACAGTCCTACGAGCAGTACTTC. Protein product: CASSLGGQSYEQYF.

J is TRBJ1-5 and V is TRBV28; 7 bases are a match to TRBD1. This CDR3 region has 13 residues. Germline assignment: CDR1 MDHEN and CDR2 SYDVKM. Trimming at V came to 9 bases and at J to 3 bases, leaving 5 bases not matched to a gene. The CDR3 DNA follows: TGTGCCAGGTCGACAGGGATCAATCAGCCCCAGCATTTT. Encoded protein: CARSTGINQPQHF.

V gene TRBV7-2 combines with J gene TRBJ2-3, with D possibly being TRBD2 (5 bases). The germline gives CDR1 SGHTA, CDR2 FQGNSA. Trimming cost V 5 bases and J 5 bases, with 20 bases left between them. The CDR3 loop spans 16 amino acids. The CDR3 DNA is TGTGCCAGCAGCCTCAGAGGCGGGTCAGGTGTAGATACGCAGTATTTT. Protein sequence: CASSLRGGSGVDTQYF.

This chain connects TRBV15 to TRBJ2-7; maybe TRBD1 (6 bases). Germline V lookup: CDR1 LNHNV, CDR2 YYDKDF (reference sequence). This CDR3 contains 14 residues. V was trimmed by 4 bases and J by 3 bases, leaving 13 bases between them. The CDR3 sequence is CATSIGGAIYEQYF. In nucleotides, the CDR3 is TGTGCCACCAGCATAGGGGGAGCAATCTACGAGCAGTACTTC.

This rearrangement joins TRBV5-1 to TRBJ2-1; TRBD2 might be the D (6 bases). V was trimmed by 2 bases and J by 3 bases, leaving 9 bases between them. In germline, CDR1 is SGHRS, CDR2 YFSETQ. The CDR3 length is 14 residues. CDR3: CASSFGTLYNEQFF. The CDR3 nucleotides are TGCGCCAGCAGCTTCGGGACTCTCTACAATGAGCAGTTCTTC.

The V and J genes are TRBV5-4 and TRBJ2-1, with 7 positions matching TRBD1. In germline, CDR1 is SGHNT, CDR2 YYREEE (reference sequence). This CDR3 comprises 15 residues. V dropped 5 bases and J dropped 2; count of bases not matched to a gene: 7. The CDR3 DNA is TGTGCCAGCAGTCTGACAGGGAACCCCTACAATGAGCAGTTCTTC. Translating gives CASSLTGNPYNEQFF.

This clone was found a few times. This chain links TRBV4-1 with TRBJ2-7; tentatively, D is TRBD2 (5 bases). The V and J ends lost 0 bases and 6 bases respectively, with 24 bases between them. CDR3 size: 18 residues. The germline gives CDR1 MGHRA, CDR2 YSYEKL. The CDR3 nucleotides are TGCGCCAGCAGCCAAGACCCAGGACGGAGGCCACATCTGGGCGAGCAGTACTTC. Translated, it gives CASSQDPGRRPHLGEQYF.

The chain carries TRBV6-7 and TRBJ2-2; 15 nucleotides line up with TRBD2. TRBV6-7 is marked as an open reading frame, function uncertain. There are 15 residues in the CDR3. With 8 bases clipped from V and 6 bases from J, the junction kept 4 bases outside the gene matches. CDR3 loop: CASLWTSGGAGELFF. In DNA form, the CDR3 reads TGTGCCAGCCTCTGGACTAGCGGGGGGGCCGGGGAGCTGTTTTTT.

The chain employs TRBV6-5 and TRBJ1-3; possible D gene TRBD1, 6 bases. Germline V gives CDR1 MNHEY, CDR2 SVGAGI. This CDR3 is 15 amino acids long. V dropped 5 bases and J dropped 0 bases, with 11 bases sitting between them. The CDR3 DNA sequence: TGTGCCAGCAGTAGGGGGACGGGCTCTGGAAACACCATATATTTT. Its translation is CASSRGTGSGNTIYF.

The table lists this clone with a few counts. The chain employs TRBV15 and TRBJ1-1, with a weak D call TRBD1 (6 bases). CDR1 and CDR2 from the germline V gene are LNHNV and YYDKDF (reference sequence). The V and J ends lost 5 bases and 0 bases respectively, with 13 bases between them. CDR3 length: 15 amino acids. CDR3 loop: CATSFGGDMNTEAFF. CDR3 sequence (DNA): TGTGCCACCAGCTTCGGGGGGGACATGAACACTGAAGCTTTCTTT.

This clone showed up just once. V and J are TRBV29-1 and TRBJ1-4, with 8 bases aligning to TRBD1. CDR3 size: 17 residues. V shed 1 base, J shed 3 bases, and the junction held 10 bases outside the gene matches. Per the germline V gene, CDR1 is SQVTM and CDR2 is ANQGSEA. The CDR3 sequence is CSVEAPAGGFANEKLFF. The CDR3 DNA reads as TGCAGCGTTGAAGCCCCGGCAGGGGGCTTCGCTAATGAAAAACTGTTTTTT. The variable domain in full, completed from reference TRBV29-1 and TRBJ1-4, reads SAVISQKPSRDICQRGTSLTIQCQVDSQVTMMFWYRQQPGQSLTLIATANQGSEATYESGFVIDKFPISRPNLTFSTLTVSNMSPEDSSIYLCSVEAPAGGFANEKLFFGSGTQLSVL.

CDR3 sequence: CAWKSPGGTDTQYF. The CDR3 region has the DNA TGTGCCTGGAAATCTCCTGGAGGCACAGATACGCAGTATTTT. The rearrangement joins TRBV30 to TRBJ2-3; D gene uncertain. Per the germline V gene, CDR1 is GTSNPN and CDR2 is SVGIG (reference sequence). The germline V and J ends were trimmed by 4 bases and 1 base, with 12 bases remaining between them. The CDR3 is made up of 14 amino acids.

This clone was found a few times. The chain carries TRBV7-3 and TRBJ2-2; D remains unclear. CDR3 length equals 13 residues. CDR1 SGHTA and CDR2 FQGTGA come from the germline V gene. V was cut by 4 bases and J by 4 bases, with 7 bases left in between. Here the CDR3 reads CASSSRLTGELFF. The CDR3, as DNA: TGTGCCAGCAGCTCGCGACTCACCGGGGAGCTGTTTTTT.

This clone was found a few times. J is TRBJ2-3 and V is TRBV7-9; D is unresolved. V gave up 5 bases and J gave up 7 bases, with 16 bases separating them. CDR3 length: 14 residues. Germline V gene sequence: CDR1 SEHNR, CDR2 FQNEAQ (reference sequence). CDR3 sequence: CASSAFPESNTQYF. The CDR3 nucleotides read TGTGCCAGCAGCGCCTTCCCGGAGTCAAATACGCAGTATTTT.

The chain is built from TRBV27 and TRBJ2-5, with TRBD1 matching 7 bases. Germline CDR1 MNHEY, CDR2 SMNVEV (reference sequence). Trimming took 2 bases from V and 4 from J; bases not matched to a gene: 7. This CDR3 is 15 amino acids long. The CDR3 loop reads CASSLGQGVGETQYF. CDR3 bases: TGTGCCAGCAGTTTAGGGCAGGGGGTCGGAGAGACCCAGTACTTC.

Concerning this clone: A junction boundary mismatches the germline segment, possibly from a read error. This chain links TRBV7-9 with TRBJ2-6, with D uncertain. CDR3 length: 16 amino acids. Germline CDR1 reads SEHNR; CDR2 reads FQNEAQ (reference sequence). The CDR3 here is CSSSLTPSVGANVLTF. DNA for the CDR3: TGTTCCAGCAGCCTGACTCCTTCGGTTGGGGCCAACGTCCTGACTTTC.

The chain joins TRBV10-3 to TRBJ2-3; 8 bases line up with TRBD2. Germline loops: CDR1 ENHRY, CDR2 SYGVKD. Trimming at V came to 9 bases and at J to 0 bases, leaving 5 bases not matched to a gene. This CDR3 has 14 residues. CDR3 sequence reads: CAIQLAVSTDTQYF. In DNA form, the CDR3 reads TGTGCCATTCAACTAGCGGTTAGCACAGATACGCAGTATTTT.